The 18 T cell receptor beta chains given below trace back to one sample, sequenced in a study of blood T cell repertoires in COVID-19. Libraries were prepared by immunoSEQ multiplex PCR; TCRdb keeps only in-frame clonotypes and omits some of them. The sample holds about 87,000 clones; approximately 83% are singletons and the top ten take about 2%. Material: peripheral blood. These receptors were obtained from a woman in her seventies with acute or convalescent COVID-19.

This clone has a single count. V usage is TRBV20-1 and J usage is TRBJ1-1; possible D gene TRBD1, 6 bases. The CDR3 loop spans 11 amino acids. Germline V gene data show CDR1 as DFQATT and CDR2 as SNEGSKA (reference sequence). V was cut by 7 bases and J by 4 bases, with 10 bases left in between. As DNA, the CDR3 is TGCAGTGTTGGCAGGGGCACTGAAGCTTTCTTT. This encodes CSVGRGTEAFF.

The chain has TRBV5-1 and TRBJ1-3; D ambiguous. Per germline, CDR1 SGHRS and CDR2 YFSETQ. V was pared by 2 bases and J by 4 bases, with 19 bases between. There are 17 residues in the CDR3. CDR3 protein: CASSLVSGLTGGNTIYF. Here the CDR3 DNA reads TGCGCCAGCAGCTTAGTATCCGGCCTTACGGGGGGAAACACCATATATTTT.

This chain joins TRBV6-5 and TRBJ1-1; 9 bases fit TRBD1. This CDR3 has 13 amino acids. The V gene's germline CDR1 is MNHEY and CDR2 SVGAGI. V lost 7 bases and J lost 4; bases outside the gene matches: 4. The CDR3 region is CASTATGGTEAFF. The DNA of the CDR3 is TGTGCCAGCACCGCGACAGGGGGCACTGAAGCTTTCTTT.

CDR3 region: CSVPDRASETQYF. The CDR3 DNA is TGCAGCGTACCGGACAGGGCTAGCGAGACCCAGTACTTC. V usage is TRBV29-1 and J usage is TRBJ2-5, with 8 bases aligning to TRBD1. Unmatched junction bases numbered 8, after V lost 6 bases and J lost 5 bases. In germline, CDR1 is SQVTM, CDR2 ANQGSEA. The CDR3 runs to 13 residues.

The rearrangement joins TRBV10-2 to TRBJ2-1, with TRBD2 identical over 11 bases. The CDR3 sequence is 14 residues long. Germline-derived CDR1 and CDR2 are WSHSY and SAAADI. The V and J ends lost 8 bases and 8 bases, in that order; junction bases with no gene match: 8. CDR3 DNA: TGCGCCAGCCGTCCTAGCGGGGGGCTCTATGAGCAGTTCTTC. This codes for CASRPSGGLYEQFF.

The rearrangement uses TRBV7-2 and TRBJ1-6; D gene ambiguous. CDR1 is SGHTA, CDR2 FQGNSA, per germline. The CDR3 consists of 13 residues. V was trimmed by 4 bases and J by 6 bases, leaving 7 bases between them. The CDR3 here is CASSYEFNSPLHF. The CDR3 nucleotides are TGTGCCAGCAGCTACGAGTTTAATTCACCCCTCCACTTT.

Only a few counts were recorded for this clone. V and J are TRBV5-5 and TRBJ1-4; TRBD1 matches at 7 bases. The CDR3 contains 14 residues. Germline trimming cut 6 bases from V and 4 bases from J; bases unmatched to any gene: 6. Germline CDR1 is SGHKS and CDR2 is YYEKEE (reference sequence). The CDR3 coding sequence is TGTGCCAGCAACGTGGGACAGAGTAATGAAAAACTGTTTTTT. Its protein is CASNVGQSNEKLFF.

The genes are TRBV5-1 and TRBJ2-7; TRBD2 might be the D (5 bases). The V and J ends lost 0 bases and 7 bases respectively, with 14 bases between them. Germline values: CDR1 SGHRS, CDR2 YFSETQ. The CDR3 loop spans 14 amino acids. CDR3: CASSLALVGVEQYF. In DNA form, the CDR3 reads TGCGCCAGCAGCTTGGCCTTAGTCGGGGTTGAGCAGTACTTC.

This chain uses TRBV3-1 (or the pseudogene TRBV3-2) with TRBJ1-4; D is ambiguous. CDR1 is LGHDT and CDR2 is YNNKEL in the germline V gene (reference sequence). V gave up 6 bases and J gave up 8 bases, with 7 bases separating them. This CDR3 contains 11 residues. The CDR3 is CASSRAEKLFF. DNA of the CDR3: TGTGCCAGCAGTCGAGCCGAAAAACTGTTTTTT.

As concerns this clone: It may be a read error: a sequence one base away is much more abundant. This chain joins TRBV5-1 and TRBJ1-1, with 9 nucleotides matching TRBD1. The CDR3 totals 16 residues. The V gene's germline CDR1 is SGHRS and CDR2 YFSETQ. The trim removed 4 bases at V and 0 bases at J, leaving 7 bases unmatched. In nucleotides, the CDR3 is TGCGCCAGCAGCCCCGGGACAGGGTCTATGAACACTGAAGCTTTCTTT. Protein sequence: CASSPGTGSMNTEAFF.

V and J are TRBV12-3 or TRBV12-4 and TRBJ1-1; a weak D match, TRBD1 (6 bases). This CDR3 is built from 13 residues. V was pared by 7 bases and J by 6 bases, with 15 bases between. CDR3 in amino acids: CASTPTGRAEAFF. The CDR3 coding sequence is TGTGCCAGCACACCTACAGGGAGGGCTGAAGCTTTCTTT.

This clone has only a few counts. Different DNA sequences within this sample yield the same CDR3. The rearrangement links TRBV11-2 to TRBJ1-2; no clear D. Germline V gene lookup returns CDR1 SGHAT and CDR2 FQNNGV. The CDR3 has 11 residues. V was clipped by 5 bases and J by 5 bases, with 6 bases between them. The CDR3 sequence: CASSPGYGYTF. In nucleotides, the CDR3 is TGTGCCAGCAGCCCAGGATATGGCTACACCTTC.

The V and J genes are TRBV18 and TRBJ1-1; maybe TRBD1 (6 bases). The germline gives CDR1 KGHSH, CDR2 LQKENI. CDR3 size: 16 residues. The ends were cut back, 4 bases at V and 1 base at J, with 16 bases in the middle. The CDR3 DNA reads TGTGCCAGCTCACGTTATGGGGGGGCTCAGAACACTGAAGCTTTCTTT. Its translation is CASSRYGGAQNTEAFF.

This chain links TRBV7-3 with TRBJ2-3, with 10 bases lining up with TRBD2. Germline CDR1 reads SGHTA; CDR2 reads FQGTGA. V trimming: 0 bases; J trimming: 6 bases; junction bases outside the gene matches: 9. CDR3 length equals 17 residues. Here the CDR3 reads CASSLTLAGASGDTQYF. The CDR3 DNA follows: TGTGCCAGCAGCTTAACCCTAGCGGGGGCCTCAGGGGATACGCAGTATTTT.

The J gene is TRBJ2-6, the V gene TRBV13, with D unresolved. The CDR3 runs 14 residues. Germline V gene sequence: CDR1 PRHDT, CDR2 FYEKMQ (reference sequence). The V and J ends lost 10 bases and 0 bases respectively, with 10 bases between them. This chain's CDR3 is CANSKSSGANVLTF. CDR3 DNA: TGTGCCAACTCAAAAAGCTCTGGGGCCAACGTCCTGACTTTC.

This sequence joins TRBV30 and TRBJ2-7; 7 bases map to TRBD1. The CDR3 consists of 12 residues. V lost 2 bases and J lost 4; bases outside the gene matches: 2. Germline assignment: CDR1 GTSNPN and CDR2 SVGIG (reference sequence). Written as DNA, the CDR3 is TGTGCCTGGAGTAGGGGGCGTTACGAGCAGTACTTC. Amino acids: CAWSRGRYEQYF.

V gene TRBV6-6 combines with J gene TRBJ1-5; unclear D gene. The CDR3 is made up of 14 amino acids. Germline lookup yields CDR1 MNHNY and CDR2 SVGAGI (reference sequence). Between the trimmed V and J ends, which lost 0 bases and 2 bases, there was a span of 5 bases. The CDR3 DNA sequence: TGTGCCAGCAGTTACTCCACAGGCAATCAGCCCCAGCATTTT. Residues: CASSYSTGNQPQHF.

The chain employs TRBV19 and TRBJ1-1; no definite D call. This CDR3 region has 12 residues. Trimming removed 5 bases from V and 7 bases from J, with 11 bases in between. The germline gives CDR1 LNHDA, CDR2 SQIVND (reference sequence). Here the CDR3 reads CASSLHPYEAFF. The CDR3 nucleotides read TGTGCCAGTAGTTTACACCCTTATGAAGCTTTCTTT.